The clone carrying this TCR beta chain was detected only once. The sample is drawn from a study of blood T cell repertoires in COVID-19. Study at large: Both acute and convalescent COVID-19 samples were obtained from the United States, Italy and Spain.

The V segment lost 3 bases and the J segment 2 bases; nucleotides outside the gene matches: 6. The length of the CDR3 is 15 residues. Per germline, CDR1 SGHRS and CDR2 YFSETQ. The table came from immunoSEQ multiplex PCR; TCRdb's copy has only in-frame clones and leaves some out. This table holds around 360,000 clones, around 87% found once. The chain links TRBV5-1 to TRBJ2-7; TRBD2 matches 9 bases. Sequencing input: PBMCs or T cells enriched from blood (not recorded which). The clonotype was recovered from a middle-aged man in a cohort exposed to, infected with or recovered from COVID-19 (not recorded which). The CDR3 nucleotides are TGCGCCAGCAGCTCGACTAGCGGTGCGACCTACGAGCAGTACTTC. Translating it yields CASSSTSGATYEQYF.